Below, 20 T cell receptor beta chains from the same sample are listed, as sequenced in a study of blood T cell repertoires in COVID-19. TCRdb's copy holds only in-frame clones and misses some; the assay was immunoSEQ multiplex PCR. The sample lists about 150,000 clones; 80% to 90% were seen once. The sample was peripheral blood. All receptors derive from a woman aged 40-49 years with acute or convalescent COVID-19.

The V and J genes are TRBV19 and TRBJ1-5, with D maybe TRBD1 (5 bases). The CDR3 totals 14 residues. V was cut by 3 bases and J by 12 bases, with 18 bases left in between. From germline, CDR1 is LNHDA and CDR2 SQIVND (reference sequence). CDR3 residues: CASSIQGGSSSQHF. Written as DNA, the CDR3 is TGTGCCAGTAGTATCCAGGGTGGGTCATCTAGCCAGCATTTT.

This clone was seen only a few times. The chain combines TRBV10-3 with TRBJ1-4; D remains unclear. The V end was cut by 4 bases, the J end by 3 bases, with 9 bases between. Germline assignment: CDR1 ENHRY and CDR2 SYGVKD. The CDR3 is 14 residues long. Written as DNA, the CDR3 is TGTGCCATCAGTGCAGGAGGCTCTAATGAAAAACTGTTTTTT. As protein: CAISAGGSNEKLFF.

The chain couples TRBV7-3 to TRBJ2-1, with D tentatively TRBD2 (6 bases). CDR1 and CDR2 (germline): SGHTA, FQGTGA. This CDR3 comprises 15 residues. Trimming stripped 5 bases from V and 9 bases from J, with 20 bases between. CDR3 in DNA: TGTGCCAGCAGCCCAAAACCGGGAGTTGGGGGTGAGCAGTTCTTC. Encoded protein: CASSPKPGVGGEQFF.

The chain is built from TRBV25-1 and TRBJ1-2, with TRBD1 matching over 8 bases. The V gene end was trimmed by 4 bases and the J gene end by 7 bases; junction bases not matched to a gene: 17. Germline V gene sequence: CDR1 MGHDK, CDR2 SYGVNS. The CDR3 loop spans 17 amino acids. CDR3 loop: CASSGAIGQGIICGYTF. Written as DNA, the CDR3 is TGTGCCAGCAGTGGAGCCATAGGACAGGGAATAATCTGTGGCTACACCTTC.

This clone was found once. This sequence joins TRBV4-2 and TRBJ1-1, with D perhaps TRBD1 (5 bases). Trimming removed 4 bases from V and 4 bases from J, with 16 bases in between. Germline V gene sequence: CDR1 LGHNA, CDR2 YNFKEQ. This CDR3 spans 15 amino acids. CDR3 in DNA: TGTGCCAGCAGCCGTGGTCCAGGGAGGGGCACTGAAGCTTTCTTT. Residues: CASSRGPGRGTEAFF.

This CDR3 is CASSLEIRDTEAFF. CDR3 bases: TGTGCCAGCAGTTTAGAGATCCGGGACACTGAAGCTTTCTTT. The chain employs TRBV28 and TRBJ1-1; D remains ambiguous. Per the germline V gene, CDR1 is MDHEN and CDR2 is SYDVKM. The CDR3 covers 14 residues. Trimming removed 2 bases at V and 3 bases at J, with 10 bases between.

The CDR3: CATSRESNEQFF. CDR3 sequence (DNA): TGTGCCACCAGTCGGGAATCCAATGAGCAGTTCTTC. V gene TRBV24-1 combines with J gene TRBJ2-1; perhaps TRBD2 as D (5 bases). With 6 bases removed from V and 6 bases from J, the gap between germline ends came to 8 bases. CDR1 and CDR2 from the germline V gene are KGHDR and SFDVKD. The CDR3 extends over 12 amino acids.

This chain connects TRBV19 to TRBJ2-7, with TRBD1 identical over 8 bases. There are 15 residues in the CDR3. The junction had 9 bases not matched to a gene; V was cut back by 5 bases and J by 3 bases. From germline, CDR1 is LNHDA and CDR2 SQIVND (reference sequence). CDR3 DNA: TGTGCCAGTAGTCCCGACGACAGGGGCGGCTACGAGCAGTACTTC. Translation: CASSPDDRGGYEQYF.

The chain uses TRBV13 and TRBJ2-1; perhaps TRBD2 as D (5 bases). The V gene lost 3 bases and the J gene lost 9 bases, with 9 bases spanning the gap. Germline V gene sequence: CDR1 PRHDT, CDR2 FYEKMQ (reference sequence). The CDR3 extends over 12 amino acids. The DNA of the CDR3 is TGTGCCAGCAGCTTTTTTCGGGGTGAGCAGTTCTTC. This sequence encodes CASSFFRGEQFF.

J is TRBJ2-2 and V is TRBV9, with D perhaps matching TRBD1 (5 bases). Germline CDR1 is SGDLS and CDR2 is YYNGEE. This CDR3 region has 14 residues. Trimming stripped 0 bases from V and 7 bases from J, with 10 bases between. In DNA, the CDR3 is TGTGCCAGCAGCGTAGGGCAGGGCGGCGGGGAGCTGTTTTTT. Amino acid sequence: CASSVGQGGGELFF.

The chain recombines TRBV6-5 with TRBJ2-1; TRBD2 agrees at 11 bases. The CDR3 is made up of 16 amino acids. Germline assignment: CDR1 MNHEY and CDR2 SVGAGI. V was pared by 0 bases and J by 7 bases, with 5 bases of the junction left unmatched. CDR3 DNA sequence: TGTGCCAGCAGTTACTCGGGTAGCGGGGGGGAGAATGAGCAGTTCTTC. This codes for CASSYSGSGGENEQFF.

This rearrangement joins TRBV5-4 to TRBJ2-1; TRBD1 agrees at 9 bases. Germline loops: CDR1 SGHNT, CDR2 YYREEE (reference sequence). This CDR3 comprises 14 residues. V shed 5 bases and J 8 bases; nucleotides not matched to a gene: 8. CDR3 bases: TGTGCCAGCAGTATACAGGGGGCTAGGGATGAGCAGTTCTTC. Protein: CASSIQGARDEQFF.

This clone was seen just once. The chain has TRBV9 and TRBJ1-1; 7 bases are shared with TRBD1. The V gene's germline CDR1 is SGDLS and CDR2 YYNGEE. This CDR3 comprises 17 residues. Trimming removed 3 bases from V and 2 bases from J; junction bases left unmatched: 13. The CDR3 reads CASSAGQRIGVNTEAFF. The CDR3, as DNA: TGTGCCAGCAGCGCGGGACAGCGAATAGGGGTAAACACTGAAGCTTTCTTT.

This chain links TRBV7-3 with TRBJ2-1, with D possibly being TRBD1 (5 bases). Germline lookup yields CDR1 SGHTA and CDR2 FQGTGA. V lost 5 bases to trimming and J lost 0 bases, with 11 bases between them. The CDR3 has 15 amino acids. As DNA, the CDR3 is TGTGCCAGCAGCCATCTCAGGGCCTCCTACAATGAGCAGTTCTTC. Translating gives CASSHLRASYNEQFF.

DNA of the CDR3: TGTGCCAGCAGTGATCTTGGCAGGGGGCCGACGGATGAGCAGTTCTTC. Its translation is CASSDLGRGPTDEQFF. The rearrangement uses TRBV6-1 and TRBJ2-1, with TRBD1 matching over 8 bases. V lost 3 bases to trimming and J lost 8 bases; unmatched junction nucleotides: 12. Germline V gene sequence: CDR1 MNHNS, CDR2 SASEGT. This CDR3 is 16 amino acids long.

This chain joins TRBV5-4 and TRBJ2-2; TRBD2 matches 14 bases. Germline assignment: CDR1 SGHNT and CDR2 YYREEE (reference sequence). V was clipped by 2 bases and J by 4 bases; unmatched bases: 1. The CDR3 contains 16 residues. CDR3: CASSFGTSGSTGELFF. DNA of the CDR3: TGTGCCAGCAGCTTTGGGACTAGCGGGAGCACCGGGGAGCTGTTTTTT.

This clone appeared once. This chain uses TRBV5-1 with TRBJ2-1, with D tentatively TRBD2 (6 bases). Germline V gene lookup returns CDR1 SGHRS and CDR2 YFSETQ. V lost 2 bases and J 2 bases, leaving 11 bases between the germline ends. The CDR3 covers 15 residues. The DNA for the CDR3 is TGCGCCAGCAGCTTAGTAGCGGAGACCTACAATGAGCAGTTCTTC. This encodes CASSLVAETYNEQFF.

In this sample, this clone turned up once. The genes are TRBV5-1 and TRBJ1-4, with a weak D call TRBD1 (5 bases). Germline CDR1 is SGHRS and CDR2 is YFSETQ. Between the trimmed V and J ends, which lost 5 bases and 3 bases, there was a span of 14 bases. CDR3 length equals 15 residues. This chain's CDR3 is CASRQGPAPNEKLFF. CDR3 in DNA: TGCGCCAGCAGGCAGGGTCCTGCACCTAATGAAAAACTGTTTTTT.

This rearrangement joins TRBV24-1 to TRBJ2-2; the match to TRBD1 covers 8 bases. J was trimmed by 4 bases and V by 5 bases; bases with no gene match: 2. This CDR3 has 14 amino acids. Germline values: CDR1 KGHDR, CDR2 SFDVKD. CDR3 region: CATSATGVTGELFF. CDR3 nucleotides: TGTGCCACCAGTGCGACAGGGGTCACCGGGGAGCTGTTTTTT.

The rearrangement uses TRBV18 and TRBJ2-7, with 9 bases fitting TRBD1. Germline assignment: CDR1 KGHSH and CDR2 LQKENI. The CDR3 is made up of 15 amino acids. The trim removed 0 bases at V and 4 bases at J, leaving 4 bases unmatched. The CDR3 DNA sequence: TGTGCCAGCTCACCACCTAGGACAGGGGTTTACGAGCAGTACTTC. It specifies CASSPPRTGVYEQYF.